The 32 T cell receptor beta chains reported below all come from one sample, sequenced in a study of blood T cell repertoires in COVID-19. Sequencing was performed with immunoSEQ multiplex PCR; in TCRdb, only in-frame clones are kept and a portion is missing. The data hold around 140,000 clones, with 75% to 90% observed a single time. What was sequenced was peripheral blood. The receptors here all came from a man in his sixties or seventies who had recovered from COVID-19.

In its sample, this clone was seen a few times. This chain connects TRBV5-1 to TRBJ2-3; possible D gene TRBD2, 5 bases. From germline, CDR1 is SGHRS and CDR2 YFSETQ. The CDR3 length is 16 residues. V lost 0 bases, J lost 0 bases, and 11 bases lay in between. The CDR3 here is CASSLGAEASTDTQYF. For the CDR3, the DNA is TGCGCCAGCAGCTTGGGGGCGGAGGCTAGCACAGATACGCAGTATTTT. The full variable domain, completed using reference TRBV5-1 and TRBJ2-3, is KAGVTQTPRYLIKTRGQQVTLSCSPISGHRSVSWYQQTPGQGLQFLFEYFSETQRNKGNFPGRFSGRQFSNSRSEMNVSTLELGDSALYLCASSLGAEASTDTQYFGPGTRLTVL.

This chain joins TRBV5-1 and TRBJ2-1; 7 nucleotides line up with TRBD2. This CDR3 contains 13 residues. Germline lookup yields CDR1 SGHRS and CDR2 YFSETQ. The trim removed 0 bases at V and 8 bases at J, leaving 2 bases unmatched. CDR3 DNA sequence: TGCGCCAGCAGCTTGGGACTAGCCGATGAGCAGTTCTTC. This codes for CASSLGLADEQFF.

This chain links TRBV28 with TRBJ2-2; the D gene is possibly TRBD1 (5 bases). The ends were cut back, 6 bases at V and 8 bases at J, with 13 bases in the middle. Germline CDR1 and CDR2: MDHEN and SYDVKM. The CDR3 is 13 amino acids. CDR3 DNA sequence: TGTGCCAGCAGAACCCCAGGGTTGGGGGAGCTGTTTTTT. It encodes CASRTPGLGELFF.

This sequence joins TRBV18 and TRBJ2-7; the match to TRBD1 covers 8 bases. CDR1 and CDR2 from the germline V gene are KGHSH and LQKENI. The CDR3 extends over 15 amino acids. V trimming: 4 bases; J trimming: 6 bases; junction bases outside the gene matches: 11. The CDR3 is CASSLDPGQVFEQYF. The CDR3 DNA reads TGTGCCAGCTCACTCGATCCGGGACAGGTTTTCGAGCAGTACTTC. The full variable domain, completed using reference TRBV18 and TRBJ2-7, is NAGVMQNPRHLVRRRGQEARLRCSPMKGHSHVYWYRQLPEEGLKFMVYLQKENIIDESGMPKERFSAEFPKEGPSILRIQQVVRGDSAAYFCASSLDPGQVFEQYFGPGTRLTVT.

The chain couples TRBV29-1 to TRBJ2-7; a possible D gene is TRBD1 (6 bases). Germline CDR1 reads SQVTM; CDR2 reads ANQGSEA. The ends were cut back, 0 bases at V and 2 bases at J, with 11 bases in the middle. The CDR3 sequence is 14 residues long. In nucleotides, the CDR3 is TGCAGCGTTGAAGATGAACAGGGAGCCTACGAGCAGTACTTC. Translation gives CSVEDEQGAYEQYF.

The rearrangement uses TRBV11-2 and TRBJ2-7; D possibly corresponds to TRBD1 (6 bases). V gave up 5 bases and J gave up 3 bases, with 17 bases separating them. Germline CDR1 is SGHAT and CDR2 is FQNNGV. The CDR3 is 15 amino acids. The CDR3 is CASSPLGAVYYEQYF. CDR3 coding DNA: TGTGCCAGCAGCCCCCTGGGGGCGGTGTACTACGAGCAGTACTTC.

J is TRBJ2-5 and V is TRBV9, with a tentative D call TRBD1 (6 bases). The CDR3 length is 13 residues. From germline, CDR1 is SGDLS and CDR2 YYNGEE. Trimming pared 0 bases from V and 7 bases from J, leaving 10 bases between. Here the CDR3 DNA reads TGTGCCAGCAGCGTAGAGGGGGTGGGGACCCAGTACTTC. Its translation is CASSVEGVGTQYF.

This chain connects TRBV19 to TRBJ2-5; the D gene is possibly TRBD2 (6 bases). The CDR3 has 14 residues. The V gene's germline CDR1 is LNHDA and CDR2 SQIVND (reference sequence). V was shortened by 6 bases and J by 5 bases, with 16 bases between the two germline ends. For the CDR3, the DNA is TGTGCCAGTAGCTTGGGGGGAGTCTGGGAGACCCAGTACTTC. This codes for CASSLGGVWETQYF.

The chain is built from TRBV4-1 and TRBJ2-7, with D perhaps matching TRBD1 (5 bases). Germline V CDR1 and CDR2: MGHRA, YSYEKL. The V end lost 3 bases, the J end lost 5 bases, and 11 bases lay between the germline ends. This CDR3 has 13 amino acids. CDR3 in DNA: TGCGCCAGCAGCCAGGATAGGGGTAACGAGCAGTACTTC. This encodes CASSQDRGNEQYF.

The chain carries TRBV6-5 and TRBJ2-1, with TRBD2 identical over 13 bases. Germline CDR1 and CDR2: MNHEY and SVGAGI. The CDR3 is made up of 16 amino acids. The J segment lost 6 bases and the V segment lost 2 bases, leaving 4 bases of the junction unmatched. The CDR3 protein is CASSYPGLAGFNEQFF. The DNA for the CDR3 is TGTGCCAGCAGTTACCCGGGACTAGCGGGATTCAATGAGCAGTTCTTC.

The chain is built from TRBV7-2 and TRBJ2-3, with D uncertain. The CDR3 loop spans 12 amino acids. V lost 5 bases to trimming and J lost 2 bases, with 5 bases between them. Per the germline V gene, CDR1 is SGHTA and CDR2 is FQGNSA. CDR3 sequence reads: CASSPFTDTQYF. The CDR3, as DNA: TGTGCCAGCAGCCCCTTCACAGATACGCAGTATTTT.

This chain connects TRBV15 to TRBJ2-1; TRBD2 aligns across 8 bases. The junction had 8 bases not matched to a gene; V was cut back by 1 base and J by 3 bases. This CDR3 has 17 residues. Germline V gives CDR1 LNHNV, CDR2 YYDKDF (reference sequence). The CDR3 reads CATSRGLSGEIYNEQFF. CDR3 sequence (DNA): TGTGCCACCAGCAGAGGACTTAGCGGGGAAATCTACAATGAGCAGTTCTTC.

CDR3: CASSIRGGPGELFF. Here the CDR3 DNA reads TGTGCCAGTAGTATCCGGGGGGGACCCGGGGAGCTGTTTTTT. The gene calls are TRBV19 and TRBJ2-2, with 8 nucleotides matching TRBD2. This CDR3 comprises 14 residues. Trimming took 3 bases from V and 6 from J; bases not matched to a gene: 3. Germline values: CDR1 LNHDA, CDR2 SQIVND (reference sequence).

V usage is TRBV19 and J usage is TRBJ2-1; 10 bases map to TRBD2. The CDR3 runs 16 residues. V lost 5 bases and J lost 0; bases outside the gene matches: 4. Per the germline V gene, CDR1 is LNHDA and CDR2 is SQIVND (reference sequence). The CDR3 sequence: CASSGSSGSSYNEQFF. CDR3 nucleotides: TGTGCCAGTAGTGGCTCTAGCGGGAGCTCCTACAATGAGCAGTTCTTC.

The rearrangement joins TRBV19 to TRBJ2-7; D possibly corresponds to TRBD1 (5 bases). CDR3 length: 16 amino acids. Looked up from germline, CDR1 is LNHDA and CDR2 is SQIVND (reference sequence). V was pared by 2 bases and J by 3 bases, with 17 bases between. The DNA of the CDR3 is TGTGCCAGTAGTATATCTTCAGGGCCAAAGAACTACGAGCAGTACTTC. This sequence encodes CASSISSGPKNYEQYF.

This chain connects TRBV19 to TRBJ2-7; 10 positions agree with TRBD1. This CDR3 is built from 15 residues. The V and J ends lost 4 bases and 2 bases, in that order; junction bases with no gene match: 5. Germline V gene data show CDR1 as LNHDA and CDR2 as SQIVND (reference sequence). The chain's CDR3 is CASSRGDRGPYEQYF. In DNA, the CDR3 is TGTGCCAGTAGTAGGGGGGACAGGGGTCCCTACGAGCAGTACTTC.

V usage is TRBV7-8 and J usage is TRBJ2-1; D may be TRBD2 (6 bases). Germline V CDR1 and CDR2: SGHVS, FQNEAQ. There are 13 residues in the CDR3. V was shortened by 7 bases and J by 1 base, with 8 bases between the two germline ends. This CDR3 reads CASKRASYNEQFF. The CDR3 DNA sequence: TGTGCCAGCAAGCGGGCTTCCTACAATGAGCAGTTCTTC.

The rearrangement links TRBV9 to TRBJ2-1; weak D call: TRBD1 (5 bases). Per the germline V gene, CDR1 is SGDLS and CDR2 is YYNGEE. V was shortened by 4 bases and J by 4 bases, with 12 bases between the two germline ends. CDR3 length equals 14 residues. CDR3 sequence reads: CASSSLDTYNEQFF. In DNA, the CDR3 is TGTGCCAGCAGCTCCCTGGACACGTACAATGAGCAGTTCTTC. The entire variable domain, with the rest obtained from reference TRBV9 and TRBJ2-1, is as follows: DSGVTQTPKHLITATGQRVTLRCSPRSGDLSVYWYQQSLDQGLQFLIQYYNGEERAKGNILERFSAQQFPDLHSELNLSSLELGDSALYFCASSSLDTYNEQFFGPGTRLTVL.

This sequence joins TRBV11-2 and TRBJ1-4; TRBD1 is a possible D gene (6 bases). CDR3 length: 17 residues. With 4 bases removed from V and 3 bases from J, the gap between germline ends came to 18 bases. The V gene's germline CDR1 is SGHAT and CDR2 FQNNGV. For the CDR3, the DNA is TGTGCCAGCAGCTCCCCTAATCAGGGGACCCCTAATGAAAAACTGTTTTTT. Amino acid sequence: CASSSPNQGTPNEKLFF.

The chain links TRBV30 to TRBJ1-1, with 10 bases aligning to TRBD1. The CDR3 has 13 residues. Trimming removed 3 bases from V and 11 bases from J; junction bases left unmatched: 9. CDR1 is GTSNPN, CDR2 SVGIG, per germline (reference sequence). The CDR3 sequence: CAWRRTGGPVAFF. The DNA of the CDR3 is TGTGCCTGGAGGAGGACAGGGGGTCCGGTCGCTTTCTTT.

The V gene is TRBV6-5, the J gene TRBJ1-1; no reliable D call. The CDR3 extends over 15 amino acids. From germline, CDR1 is MNHEY and CDR2 SVGAGI. Trimming shortened V by 6 bases and J by 2 bases, and 16 bases separated the two germline ends. The CDR3 DNA reads as TGTGCCAGCAGGAAGCGATCGACCCGAAACACTGAAGCTTTCTTT. Amino acids: CASRKRSTRNTEAFF.

The chain has TRBV5-4 and TRBJ2-3; D might be TRBD2 (5 bases). Germline V gene sequence: CDR1 SGHNT, CDR2 YYREEE (reference sequence). Trimming shortened V by 0 bases and J by 6 bases, and 11 bases separated the two germline ends. CDR3 size: 14 residues. DNA for the CDR3: TGTGCCAGCAGCTTGGTGGGAGCCGGTGATACGCAGTATTTT. Translated, it gives CASSLVGAGDTQYF.

This clone was observed once. The chain recombines TRBV24-1 with TRBJ2-1, with 9 bases matching TRBD2. The V and J ends lost 4 bases and 9 bases, in that order; junction bases with no gene match: 6. Per the germline V gene, CDR1 is KGHDR and CDR2 is SFDVKD. The CDR3 extends over 14 amino acids. The CDR3 nucleotides are TGTGCCACCAGTGAGGCGGGAGGGAATTTTGAGCAGTTCTTC. As protein: CATSEAGGNFEQFF.

V and J are TRBV4-2 and TRBJ1-4; a possible D gene is TRBD1 (6 bases). V was cut by 0 bases and J by 4 bases, with 12 bases left in between. CDR1 LGHNA and CDR2 YNFKEQ come from the germline V gene. The CDR3 has 16 amino acids. The CDR3 bases are TGTGCCAGCAGCCAAGATACAGGGATTGGTAATGAAAAACTGTTTTTT. As protein: CASSQDTGIGNEKLFF.

The chain carries TRBV7-8 and TRBJ2-3, with TRBD2 matching over 7 bases. Trimming removed 5 bases from V and 2 bases from J; junction bases left unmatched: 10. The CDR3 is made up of 16 amino acids. Germline V CDR1 and CDR2: SGHVS, FQNEAQ. CDR3 amino acids: CASSPRAAGNTDTQYF. The CDR3 DNA reads as TGTGCCAGCAGCCCCCGGGCAGCGGGAAACACAGATACGCAGTATTTT.

The genes are TRBV5-8 and TRBJ2-5; maybe TRBD2 (6 bases). Trimming took 1 base from V and 7 from J, leaving 26 bases between them. Germline assignment: CDR1 SGHTS and CDR2 YDEGEE. The CDR3 sequence is 18 residues long. This CDR3 reads CASSLSWASRRGIGTQYF. The CDR3 DNA reads TGTGCCAGCAGCTTGTCTTGGGCTAGCCGGAGGGGTATTGGGACCCAGTACTTC.

This sequence joins TRBV2 and TRBJ2-1, with 7 bases fitting TRBD1. J was trimmed by 0 bases and V by 8 bases; bases with no gene match: 4. CDR1 and CDR2 (germline): SNHLY, FYNNEI. This CDR3 comprises 14 residues. The DNA of the CDR3 is TGTGCCAGCGGTGGGACAGACTCCTACAATGAGCAGTTCTTC. Protein sequence: CASGGTDSYNEQFF.

The V and J genes are TRBV18 and TRBJ2-2, with no clear D. Germline V gives CDR1 KGHSH, CDR2 LQKENI. V was shortened by 3 bases and J by 3 bases, with 8 bases between the two germline ends. CDR3 length: 14 amino acids. CDR3 protein: CASSPSLDTGELFF. In nucleotides, the CDR3 is TGTGCCAGCTCACCGTCCCTTGACACCGGGGAGCTGTTTTTT.

The CDR3 loop reads CSARYSGQGYF. The CDR3 DNA reads TGCAGTGCTAGGTATTCGGGACAGGGTTACTTC. The chain employs TRBV20-1 and TRBJ2-7; 9 nucleotides line up with TRBD1. Germline lookup yields CDR1 DFQATT and CDR2 SNEGSKA (reference sequence). The CDR3 sequence is 11 residues long. With V trimmed by 3 bases and J by 13 bases, 7 bases remained unmatched.

The chain joins TRBV9 to TRBJ1-3, with D tentatively TRBD1 (5 bases). Germline V gene data show CDR1 as SGDLS and CDR2 as YYNGEE. V lost 4 bases to trimming and J lost 0 bases, with 11 bases between them. The CDR3 length is 15 residues. Here the CDR3 DNA reads TGTGCCAGCAGCCCCGGGGGGAACTCTGGAAACACCATATATTTT. This gives the protein CASSPGGNSGNTIYF.

V gene TRBV2 combines with J gene TRBJ2-1; D gene uncertain. The CDR3 is 13 residues long. V was pared by 4 bases and J by 4 bases, with 8 bases between. Germline CDR1 reads SNHLY; CDR2 reads FYNNEI. Written as DNA, the CDR3 is TGTGCCAGCAGTGCGACTGGATACAATGAGCAGTTCTTC. Translation: CASSATGYNEQFF.

The genes are TRBV24-1 and TRBJ2-1, with D uncertain. Trimming cost V 3 bases and J 5 bases, with 7 bases left between them. The CDR3 is 13 amino acids. The V gene's germline CDR1 is KGHDR and CDR2 SFDVKD. DNA of the CDR3: TGTGCCACCAGTGATCCCCCCAACAATGAGCAGTTCTTC. Its protein is CATSDPPNNEQFF.